This entry lists 26 T cell receptor beta chains sequenced from one sample in a study of cytomegalovirus exposure and HLA in healthy donors. The PCR made use of 60 Vbeta and 13 Jbeta primers. Assay used: immunoSEQ multiplex PCR; TCRdb lists only in-frame clones, some missing. In the table there are about 170,000 clones, around 62% of which are singletons. Sequencing was done on a sample of PBMCs. These receptors were obtained from a man aged 40-49 years in good health and CMV-seronegative.

The J gene is TRBJ1-5, the V gene TRBV2; 7 bases match TRBD1. The CDR3 is made up of 13 amino acids. Germline values: CDR1 SNHLY, CDR2 FYNNEI. Unmatched junction bases numbered 2, after V lost 8 bases and J lost 1 base. The DNA for the CDR3 is TGTGCCAGCTCCAGGGGGAGCAATCAGCCCCAGCATTTT. This codes for CASSRGSNQPQHF.

This chain uses TRBV7-2 with TRBJ2-1; 12 bases line up with TRBD2. The CDR3 covers 15 residues. Germline CDR1 and CDR2: SGHTA and FQGNSA. The V and J ends lost 4 bases and 5 bases, in that order; junction bases with no gene match: 3. CDR3 nucleotide sequence: TGTGCCAGCAGCTGGGGACTAGCGGGCCACAATGAGCAGTTCTTC. Translated, it gives CASSWGLAGHNEQFF.

The chain carries TRBV6-5 and TRBJ2-1; D may be TRBD2 (5 bases). CDR3 size: 15 residues. Germline V lookup: CDR1 MNHEY, CDR2 SVGAGI. Between the trimmed V and J ends, which lost 3 bases and 10 bases, there was a span of 19 bases. This CDR3 reads CASSYSSSQSREQFF. The CDR3 bases are TGTGCCAGCAGTTATAGTTCTAGCCAGTCGCGGGAGCAGTTCTTC.

The rearrangement joins TRBV5-1 to TRBJ2-7, with 11 bases that match TRBD2. The CDR3 contains 15 residues. CDR1 is SGHRS and CDR2 is YFSETQ in the germline V gene. V was clipped by 3 bases and J by 0 bases; unmatched bases: 2. CDR3 bases: TGCGCCAGCAGCTCTAGCGGGGGGTCCTCCTACGAGCAGTACTTC. Translated, it gives CASSSSGGSSYEQYF.

V gene TRBV19 combines with J gene TRBJ2-1; 8 bases match TRBD1. This CDR3 region has 14 residues. The ends lost 7 bases at V and 3 bases at J; junction bases unmatched: 5. From germline, CDR1 is LNHDA and CDR2 SQIVND (reference sequence). CDR3 sequence: CASTTGQDYNEQFF. In DNA form, the CDR3 reads TGTGCCAGTACAACGGGACAGGACTACAATGAGCAGTTCTTC.

The rearrangement joins TRBV4-1 to TRBJ2-2; 7 bases match TRBD2. The germline CDR1 and CDR2 sequences are MGHRA and YSYEKL. This CDR3 has 15 residues. With 4 bases clipped from V and 4 bases from J, the junction kept 6 bases outside the gene matches. The CDR3 sequence is CASSRISGPTGELFF. The CDR3, as DNA: TGCGCCAGCAGCCGTATTAGCGGGCCCACCGGGGAGCTGTTTTTT.

This clone has a handful of counts. This chain uses TRBV5-4 with TRBJ2-3, with TRBD2 identical over 7 bases. The CDR3 runs to 15 residues. V lost 4 bases, J lost 4 bases, and 9 bases stayed unmatched. CDR1 is SGHNT and CDR2 is YYREEE in the germline V gene (reference sequence). The CDR3, as DNA: TGTGCCAGCAGCCCGCGGGGCGGGAGCGCAGATACGCAGTATTTT. Translating gives CASSPRGGSADTQYF.

The chain uses TRBV6-1 and TRBJ2-7, with D possibly matching TRBD1 (6 bases). The CDR3 runs 15 residues. In germline, CDR1 is MNHNS, CDR2 SASEGT. The V and J ends lost 5 bases and 1 base respectively, with 15 bases between them. The DNA of the CDR3 is TGTGCCAGCAGTCGCTACCCTGACAGGTCCTACGAGCAGTACTTC. Protein product: CASSRYPDRSYEQYF.

The V call is TRBV4-1, the J call TRBJ2-1; maybe TRBD2 (6 bases). Germline assignment: CDR1 MGHRA and CDR2 YSYEKL. Trimming took off 0 bases at V and 0 bases at J, with 9 bases between the two ends. This CDR3 contains 16 residues. CDR3 in DNA: TGCGCCAGCAGCCAAGATAGCGGAGGCTCCTACAATGAGCAGTTCTTC. Protein sequence: CASSQDSGGSYNEQFF.

The chain uses TRBV6-6 and TRBJ2-1; a weak D match, TRBD1 (5 bases). Trimming pared 7 bases from V and 5 bases from J, leaving 12 bases between. Germline V lookup: CDR1 MNHNY, CDR2 SVGAGI (reference sequence). This CDR3 has 13 amino acids. The CDR3 DNA reads TGTGCCAGCACCTATCGACAGAACAATGAGCAGTTCTTC. This codes for CASTYRQNNEQFF.

This sequence joins TRBV7-6 and TRBJ2-2, with D perhaps matching TRBD1 (6 bases). Trimming took off 3 bases at V and 5 bases at J, with 10 bases between the two ends. In germline, CDR1 is SGHVS, CDR2 FNYEAQ. This CDR3 has 14 amino acids. CDR3 region: CASSLSQGTGELFF. In DNA form, the CDR3 reads TGTGCCAGCAGCTTGTCTCAGGGGACCGGGGAGCTGTTTTTT.

This sequence joins TRBV28 and TRBJ2-5, with unresolved D. With the DNA end fitting TRBJ2-7 better, the J assignment may be wrong. Germline V gene sequence: CDR1 MDHEN, CDR2 SYDVKM. The CDR3 length is 12 residues. In nucleotides, the CDR3 is TGTGCCAGCACAATGAGCTCCTACGAGCAGTACTTC. Amino acid sequence: CASTMSSYEQYF.

As for this clone: The junction differs from germline at one of its ends, possibly a read error. V is TRBV7-9 and J is TRBJ1-4, with 10 bases that match TRBD1. CDR1 and CDR2 (germline): SEHNR, FQNEAQ (reference sequence). The CDR3 consists of 15 residues. CDR3 sequence reads: CSSSPRTGGYEKLFF. The DNA for the CDR3 is TGTTCCAGCAGCCCAAGGACAGGGGGGTATGAAAAACTGTTTTTT.

This clone was counted a few times. The chain joins TRBV30 to TRBJ1-4; D might be TRBD1 (5 bases). This CDR3 has 14 amino acids. Per germline, CDR1 GTSNPN and CDR2 SVGIG (reference sequence). The V end was cut by 5 bases, the J end by 4 bases, with 14 bases between. DNA of the CDR3: TGTGCCTGGTCTGGGGGGGATGGTAATGAAAAACTGTTTTTT. This encodes CAWSGGDGNEKLFF.

The gene calls are TRBV9 and TRBJ2-7; the match to TRBD1 covers 8 bases. V gave up 0 bases and J gave up 6 bases; unmatched junction bases: 8. The CDR3 has 15 amino acids. Germline CDR1 SGDLS, CDR2 YYNGEE. The CDR3 nucleotides are TGTGCCAGCAGCGTAGGGCAGGGGGCTTATCCCGAGCAGTACTTC. It translates to CASSVGQGAYPEQYF.

The chain employs TRBV5-6 and TRBJ2-1, with TRBD2 matching over 11 bases. Germline trimming cut 5 bases from V and 2 bases from J; bases unmatched to any gene: 6. The CDR3 covers 16 residues. Germline values: CDR1 SGHDT, CDR2 YYEEEE. Written as DNA, the CDR3 is TGTGCCAGCAGAGTGATTAGCGGGAGGGCCTACAATGAGCAGTTCTTC. It translates to CASRVISGRAYNEQFF.

The V and J genes are TRBV7-9 and TRBJ2-7; the match to TRBD1 covers 11 bases. Per the germline V gene, CDR1 is SEHNR and CDR2 is FQNEAQ (reference sequence). CDR3 length equals 16 residues. J was trimmed by 4 bases and V by 3 bases; bases with no gene match: 8. Here the CDR3 reads CASSLDRTGGGYEQYF. In nucleotides, the CDR3 is TGTGCCAGCAGCTTGGACCGGACAGGGGGCGGGTACGAGCAGTACTTC.

The rearrangement uses TRBV4-2 and TRBJ2-5; TRBD2 matches at 10 bases. Germline trimming cut 0 bases from V and 5 bases from J; bases unmatched to any gene: 6. Germline assignment: CDR1 LGHNA and CDR2 YNFKEQ. The CDR3 extends over 16 amino acids. DNA of the CDR3: TGTGCCAGCAGCCAAGAAGGGGGACTAGCGCGCGAGACCCAGTACTTC. Translating it yields CASSQEGGLARETQYF.

The J gene is TRBJ1-1, the V gene TRBV6-1; D is ambiguous. The V end lost 2 bases, the J end lost 4 bases, and 11 bases lay between the germline ends. Germline assignment: CDR1 MNHNS and CDR2 SASEGT. The CDR3 is made up of 14 amino acids. The CDR3 DNA follows: TGTGCCAGCAGTGAAAACCCCGGCGGCACTGAAGCTTTCTTT. Residues: CASSENPGGTEAFF.

The gene calls are TRBV7-2 and TRBJ2-1; 9 bases are a match to TRBD1. The CDR3 is made up of 15 amino acids. Germline trimming cut 4 bases from V and 8 bases from J; bases unmatched to any gene: 9. Germline V CDR1 and CDR2: SGHTA, FQGNSA. The CDR3 here is CASSYRDRVRDEQFF. The CDR3 DNA reads TGTGCCAGCAGCTACCGGGACAGGGTACGGGATGAGCAGTTCTTC.

J is TRBJ2-7 and V is TRBV4-2, with 10 bases fitting TRBD2. CDR1 LGHNA and CDR2 YNFKEQ come from the germline V gene. The trim removed 0 bases at V and 5 bases at J, leaving 10 bases unmatched. The CDR3 is 17 amino acids. The CDR3 DNA sequence: TGTGCCAGCAGCCAAGACCTAAGGCTAGCGGGAGAGGACGAGCAGTACTTC. Translation: CASSQDLRLAGEDEQYF.

V and J are TRBV11-2 and TRBJ2-7; 10 bases match TRBD1. The CDR3 covers 15 residues. The V gene's germline CDR1 is SGHAT and CDR2 FQNNGV. Trimming took 6 bases from V and 2 from J; bases not matched to a gene: 7. CDR3 in amino acids: CASSSPGQGTYEQYF. CDR3 nucleotide sequence: TGTGCCAGCAGTTCACCGGGACAGGGGACCTACGAGCAGTACTTC. The full variable domain, with the rest looked up from reference TRBV11-2 and TRBJ2-7, is EAGVAQSPRYKIIEKRQSVAFWCNPISGHATLYWYQQILGQGPKLLIQFQNNGVVDDSQLPKDRFSAERLKGVDSTLKIQPAKLEDSAVYLCASSSPGQGTYEQYFGPGTRLTVT.

The chain couples TRBV27 to TRBJ2-1; D might be TRBD2 (6 bases). Germline loops: CDR1 MNHEY, CDR2 SMNVEV (reference sequence). Trimming removed 6 bases at V and 4 bases at J, with 16 bases between. The CDR3 consists of 15 residues. CDR3 nucleotide sequence: TGTGCCAGCAGCCCCCGGTCCGGGAGATACAATGAGCAGTTCTTC. Amino acids: CASSPRSGRYNEQFF.

In DNA, the CDR3 is TGTGCCAGCAGCCCTCAGGGGCCCCCCTCCTACAATGAGCAGTTCTTC. It specifies CASSPQGPPSYNEQFF. V usage is TRBV7-8 and J usage is TRBJ2-1; tentatively, D is TRBD1 (6 bases). The CDR3 contains 16 residues. Germline assignment: CDR1 SGHVS and CDR2 FQNEAQ. Trimming left V 5 bases short and J 0 bases short, with 14 bases between.

J is TRBJ2-7 and V is TRBV4-2; 14 positions match TRBD2. Germline-derived CDR1 and CDR2 are LGHNA and YNFKEQ. Trimming cost V 1 base and J 4 bases; bases outside gene matches: 6. The CDR3 length is 17 residues. CDR3 coding DNA: TGTGCCAGCAGCCAAGCCGGGACTAGCGGGAGTGAATACGAGCAGTACTTC. Its translation is CASSQAGTSGSEYEQYF.

A remark on this clone: Likely a read error: the CDR3 ends without its conserved phenylalanine or tryptophan. It is unclear where the CDR3 begins or ends on the DNA, so no DNA is shown, and the CDR3 is as TCRdb lists it. The rearrangement uses TRBV5-4 and TRBJ1-2; TRBD1 is the table's D call and was not checked against the DNA. From germline, CDR1 is SGHNT and CDR2 YYREEE (reference sequence). Inclusive of both ends, the CDR3 amounts to 13 amino acids. The CDR3 spells CASSSGQGRTKLV.